Shown below are 10 T cell receptor beta chains from a single sample sequenced in a study of beta chain features in type 1 diabetes. Antigen specificity for these receptors is unknown. Regarding the study as a whole: When Type 1 diabetes patients were examined, their TCRB CDR3s proved moderately but significantly shorter in all four CD4+ subsets.

Reverse transcription of all isolated RNA meant that expressed TCRB transcripts were sequenced. Libraries were prepared by immunoSEQ multiplex PCR; TCRdb keeps only in-frame clonotypes and omits some of them. The table shows around 650,000 clones, with around an eighth occurring only once. What was sequenced was naive CD4+ T cells from blood. The receptors come from a man in his thirties or forties with type 1 diabetes.

The sample holds a few counts of this clone. V usage is TRBV5-1 and J usage is TRBJ1-6; maybe TRBD1 (5 bases). Trimming shortened V by 4 bases and J by 9 bases, and 20 bases separated the two germline ends. Germline CDR1 and CDR2: SGHRS and YFSETQ. The length of the CDR3 is 16 residues. DNA of the CDR3: TGCGCCAGCAGCCCCGTACCCCAGGGCCGGGGTTCACCCCTCCACTTT. Its translation is CASSPVPQGRGSPLHF. Complete variable domain (other parts from reference TRBV5-1 and TRBJ1-6): KAGVTQTPRYLIKTRGQQVTLSCSPISGHRSVSWYQQTPGQGLQFLFEYFSETQRNKGNFPGRFSGRQFSNSRSEMNVSTLELGDSALYLCASSPVPQGRGSPLHFGNGTRLTVT.

V gene TRBV5-4 combines with J gene TRBJ1-1, with D hard to call. The CDR3 contains 16 residues. The V gene's germline CDR1 is SGHNT and CDR2 YYREEE (reference sequence). Trimming pared 4 bases from V and 4 bases from J, leaving 20 bases between. CDR3 residues: CASSPDEISHGTEAFF. The CDR3 bases are TGTGCCAGCAGCCCGGACGAGATCTCGCACGGCACTGAAGCTTTCTTT.

The rearrangement joins TRBV27 to TRBJ2-7; 10 bases map to TRBD2. V lost 6 bases to trimming and J lost 2 bases; unmatched junction nucleotides: 7. Germline assignment: CDR1 MNHEY and CDR2 SMNVEV (reference sequence). CDR3 length: 15 residues. The CDR3 DNA reads TGTGCCAGCAGCCCCCTAGGGACTAGCGCCTACGAGCAGTACTTC. Protein sequence: CASSPLGTSAYEQYF.

The chain joins TRBV18 to TRBJ2-2; 7 nucleotides match TRBD1. J was trimmed by 5 bases and V by 1 base; bases with no gene match: 7. Germline loops: CDR1 KGHSH, CDR2 LQKENI. The CDR3 sequence is 16 residues long. The CDR3 spells CASSPRGDSRTGELFF. The CDR3 bases are TGTGCCAGCTCACCACGAGGGGACAGCAGGACCGGGGAGCTGTTTTTT. Together with reference TRBV18 and TRBJ2-2, the CDR3 gives the full variable domain: NAGVMQNPRHLVRRRGQEARLRCSPMKGHSHVYWYRQLPEEGLKFMVYLQKENIIDESGMPKERFSAEFPKEGPSILRIQQVVRGDSAAYFCASSPRGDSRTGELFFGEGSRLTVL.

This clone was detected only a few times. Here the CDR3 DNA reads TGTGCCACCAGCAGAGATTGGCGGCTCCCTAGCACAGATACGCAGTATTTT. Protein: CATSRDWRLPSTDTQYF. This chain connects TRBV15 to TRBJ2-3; D is unclear. V lost 0 bases to trimming and J lost 0 bases, with 13 bases between them. Germline V CDR1 and CDR2: LNHNV, YYDKDF (reference sequence). The CDR3 contains 17 residues. The full variable domain, its missing parts supplied by reference TRBV15 and TRBJ2-3, is DAMVIQNPRYQVTQFGKPVTLSCSQTLNHNVMYWYQQKSSQAPKLLFHYYDKDFNNEADTPDNFQSRRPNTSFCFLDIRSPGLGDTAMYLCATSRDWRLPSTDTQYFGPGTRLTVL.

The chain links TRBV6-5 to TRBJ2-5; D call uncertain. Trimming took 6 bases from V and 4 from J, leaving 9 bases between them. Germline V gives CDR1 MNHEY, CDR2 SVGAGI. The length of the CDR3 is 12 residues. CDR3 residues: CASRGFLETQYF. CDR3 bases: TGTGCCAGCAGGGGGTTTTTAGAGACCCAGTACTTC.

This sequence joins TRBV10-3 and TRBJ1-5, with D possibly TRBD1 on 6 matching bases. The germline gives CDR1 ENHRY, CDR2 SYGVKD. This CDR3 spans 16 amino acids. The V end was cut by 6 bases, the J end by 0 bases, with 15 bases between. The CDR3 protein is CAIRPLGAYSNQPQHF. As DNA, the CDR3 is TGTGCCATCAGACCTCTGGGGGCTTATAGCAATCAGCCCCAGCATTTT.

This clone turned up a few times. This chain links TRBV6-1 with TRBJ2-5, with D possibly TRBD2 on 6 matching bases. This CDR3 region has 13 residues. The germline V gene has CDR1 MNHNS and CDR2 SASEGT. Deletions cut 6 bases from V and 7 bases from J, with 15 bases between. The chain's CDR3 is CASSRDFGRTQYF. The CDR3, as DNA: TGTGCCAGCAGCCGGGACTTCGGAAGGACCCAGTACTTC.

The chain joins TRBV29-1 to TRBJ1-4; 7 bases line up with TRBD1. This CDR3 contains 12 residues. With 7 bases clipped from V and 3 bases from J, the junction kept 2 bases outside the gene matches. Per germline, CDR1 SQVTM and CDR2 ANQGSEA. The DNA of the CDR3 is TGCAGCGCGGGACAGTCTAATGAAAAACTGTTTTTT. Translation gives CSAGQSNEKLFF.

The chain couples TRBV10-2 to TRBJ2-2, with D hard to call. Germline V gene sequence: CDR1 WSHSY, CDR2 SAAADI. V was trimmed by 4 bases and J by 6 bases, leaving 3 bases between them. The CDR3 totals 11 residues. CDR3 in DNA: TGCGCCAGCAGTGCCGCCGGGGAGCTGTTTTTT. This sequence encodes CASSAAGELFF.